There are many counts of the clone carrying this T cell receptor beta chain. What it binds is unknown. Germline CDR1 reads MGHDK; CDR2 reads SYGVNS. V dropped 4 bases and J dropped 9 bases, with 10 bases sitting between them. This CDR3 spans 12 amino acids. The sample comes from a study of neurological immune-mediated disorders. Broader study findings: No expanded-clone CDR3 amino acid sequence recurred across subjects, suggesting private TCR-beta repertoires. HTLV-1-associated myelopathy led in TCR clonal expansion, while multiple sclerosis ranked lowest, below healthy controls.

TCRdb analysed the 5' RACE reads with MiXCR anew, one entry per CDR3 protein. This sample has tens of thousands of distinct CDR3 sequences, with around a tenth found just once. V and J are TRBV25-1 and TRBJ2-4, with D unclear. This clonotype originated in a man in his fifties or sixties in good health. The sample consisted of PBMCs. CDR3 protein: CASSAAVGIQYF. The CDR3 DNA reads TGTGCCAGCAGTGCCGCCGTGGGCATTCAGTACTTC.